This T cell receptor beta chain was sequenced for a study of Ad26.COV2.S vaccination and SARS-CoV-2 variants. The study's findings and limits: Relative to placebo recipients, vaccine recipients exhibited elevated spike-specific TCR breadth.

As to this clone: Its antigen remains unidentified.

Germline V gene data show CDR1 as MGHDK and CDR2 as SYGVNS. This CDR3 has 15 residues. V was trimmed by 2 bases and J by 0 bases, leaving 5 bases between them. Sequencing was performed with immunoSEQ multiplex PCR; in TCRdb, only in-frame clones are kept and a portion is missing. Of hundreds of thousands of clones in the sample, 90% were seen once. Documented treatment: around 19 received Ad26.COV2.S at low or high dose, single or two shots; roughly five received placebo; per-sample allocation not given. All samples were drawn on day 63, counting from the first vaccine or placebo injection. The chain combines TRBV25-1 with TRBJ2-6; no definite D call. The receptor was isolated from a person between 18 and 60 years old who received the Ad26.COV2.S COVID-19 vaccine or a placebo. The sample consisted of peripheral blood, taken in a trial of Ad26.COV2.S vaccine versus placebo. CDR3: CASSEQHSGANVLTF. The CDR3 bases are TGTGCCAGCAGTGAACAACACTCTGGGGCCAACGTCCTGACTTTC.